These 9 T cell receptor beta chains share one sample of origin, sequenced in a study of beta chain features in type 1 diabetes. Whole-study findings and limits: Moderate but significant shortening of TCRB CDR3s was recorded in all four CD4+ subsets from Type 1 diabetes patients.

TCRB transcripts that were expressed got sequenced, as all of the isolated RNA had been reverse transcribed. The data were produced by immunoSEQ multiplex PCR, yet TCRdb's version contains in-frame clones alone and is incomplete. Of 120,000 or so clones in the sample, roughly 17% were seen once. These receptors' targets are unknown. The sequencing input was central memory CD4+ T cells from blood. The receptors here all came from a man aged 18 to 35 with type 1 diabetes.

The chain is built from TRBV7-9 and TRBJ2-1; D is ambiguous. CDR3 length: 14 residues. Trimming cost V 5 bases and J 5 bases, with 13 bases left between them. From germline, CDR1 is SEHNR and CDR2 FQNEAQ (reference sequence). The CDR3 DNA reads as TGTGCCAGCAGCGGCACGTCACGGGACAATGAGCAGTTCTTC. It encodes CASSGTSRDNEQFF.

The genes are TRBV7-2 and TRBJ1-2, with 9 nucleotides matching TRBD1. The V gene's germline CDR1 is SGHTA and CDR2 FQGNSA. Germline trimming cut 5 bases from V and 8 bases from J; bases unmatched to any gene: 15. The CDR3 runs 16 residues. The CDR3 is CASSRDRDGVLKGYTF. As DNA, the CDR3 is TGTGCCAGCAGCCGGGACAGGGACGGAGTACTCAAGGGCTACACCTTC.

This chain connects TRBV11-3 to TRBJ2-1; possibly TRBD2 for D (7 bases). Germline V gives CDR1 SGHNT, CDR2 YENEEA. The length of the CDR3 is 16 residues. The V end lost 5 bases, the J end lost 3 bases, and 17 bases lay between the germline ends. CDR3 sequence: CASSHRRGGNYNEQFF. The CDR3 DNA reads as TGTGCCAGCAGCCACCGCCGCGGGGGCAACTACAATGAGCAGTTCTTC.

This chain connects TRBV9 to TRBJ2-2; D unresolved. The CDR3 runs 15 residues. The V gene's germline CDR1 is SGDLS and CDR2 YYNGEE. V lost 1 base to trimming and J lost 4 bases, with 11 bases between them. The CDR3, as DNA: TGTGCCAGCAGCGTATTAGGACCTGGCACCGGGGAGCTGTTTTTT. As protein: CASSVLGPGTGELFF.

The rearrangement links TRBV20-1 to TRBJ2-1; a possible D gene is TRBD2 (5 bases). The CDR3 length is 11 residues. Trimming stripped 3 bases from V and 9 bases from J, with 9 bases between. Germline V lookup: CDR1 DFQATT, CDR2 SNEGSKA (reference sequence). CDR3 in amino acids: CSASGGVEQFF. The CDR3, as DNA: TGCAGTGCTAGCGGAGGCGTTGAGCAGTTCTTC.

This clone was observed a handful of times. CDR3 sequence reads: CASSVEASGYTDTQYF. CDR3 coding DNA: TGTGCCAGCAGCGTAGAGGCTAGCGGTTACACAGATACGCAGTATTTT. The chain carries TRBV9 and TRBJ2-3, with 7 positions matching TRBD2. Germline CDR1 is SGDLS and CDR2 is YYNGEE. The CDR3 consists of 16 residues. V gave up 0 bases and J gave up 2 bases; unmatched junction bases: 6.

This sequence joins TRBV6-5 and TRBJ2-7; 7 bases agree with TRBD1. J gave up 1 base and V 6 bases, and 6 bases lay outside the gene matches. The CDR3 is 14 residues long. CDR1 is MNHEY and CDR2 is SVGAGI in the germline V gene. The CDR3 DNA reads as TGTGCCAGCAGCCTAAGGGGGCAGTCCTACGAGCAGTACTTC. Translation gives CASSLRGQSYEQYF.

This clone was picked up a small number of times. The V call is TRBV2, the J call TRBJ2-5; D is tentatively TRBD1 or TRBD2 (5 bases each). Trimming took 5 bases from V and 1 from J, leaving 11 bases between them. This CDR3 has 14 amino acids. The germline V gene encodes CDR1 SNHLY and CDR2 FYNNEI. The CDR3, as DNA: TGTGCCAGCAGTTCGTGGGACGGCCAAGAGACCCAGTACTTC. It translates to CASSSWDGQETQYF. Full variable domain (outside the CDR3, taken from reference TRBV2 and TRBJ2-5): EPEVTQTPSHQVTQMGQEVILRCVPISNHLYFYWYRQILGQKVEFLVSFYNNEISEKSEIFDDQFSVERPDGSNFTLKIRSTKLEDSAMYFCASSSWDGQETQYFGPGTRLLVL.

As concerns this clone: The junction differs from germline at one of its ends, possibly a read error. The gene calls are TRBV10-2 and TRBJ2-7; 11 nucleotides match TRBD1. Germline assignment: CDR1 WSHSY and CDR2 SAAADI. This CDR3 contains 16 residues. CDR3 residues: CASSYSPGQGAYEQYF. The CDR3 coding sequence is TGTGCCAGCAGTTACTCGCCGGGACAGGGGGCCTACGAGCAGTACTTC.